Listed below are T cell receptor beta chains from one sample, sequenced in a study of PD-1 blockade in mismatch repair-deficient tumors. TCRdb's table, derived via immunoSEQ multiplex PCR, lists solely in-frame clones and lacks some. Of tens of thousands of clones in the sample, 84% were seen once. This sample comprised PBMCs, obtained before pembrolizumab treatment. All receptors derive from an adult with mismatch repair-deficient cancer. Both conserved end residues are part of each CDR3. D genes are given only for firm matches. A row's size may be missing; if present it is once, few, many or a size class.

>TRBV6-1|few|TRBJ2-6|.
CASRAGNSGANVLTF
>TRBV19|few|TRBJ2-5|.
CASSMQKETQYF
>TRBV20-1|.|TRBJ1-1|.
CSAPRGTEAFF
>TRBV15|.|TRBJ2-7|.
CATAPRRDSLSYEQYF
>TRBV29-1|.|TRBJ2-5|.
CSVEFRGYPETQYF
>TRBV11-2|.|TRBJ2-7|.
CASSTWTVNEQYF
>TRBV5-1|.|TRBJ2-3|.
CASRYSGASTDTQYF
>TRBV18|.|TRBJ2-7|TRBD1
CASSPGTGNYEQYF
>TRBV10-1|.|TRBJ2-3|.
CASSAQRADTQYF
>TRBV15|.|TRBJ2-5|TRBD1
CATSRPTGGPSQETQYF
>TRBV5-1|.|TRBJ2-1|TRBD2
CASSEGLAGVGEQFF
>TRBV7-9|.|TRBJ1-1|.
CASSSHRVRVNTEAFF
>TRBV11-3|few|TRBJ2-7|TRBD2
CASSSRLALTYEQYF
>TRBV19|once|TRBJ1-1|.
CASSPKFQGRREAFF
>TRBV9|.|TRBJ2-3|.
CASSVTGVRTDTQYF
>TRBV7-3|.|TRBJ2-7|.
CASSPVPGGSYEQYF
>TRBV4-1|.|TRBJ2-1|.
CASSQDNLPRESNEQFF
>TRBV27|few|TRBJ2-7|TRBD2
CASRDRLAGGYEQYF
>TRBV21-1|.|TRBJ2-3|.
CASSLKREGSTDTQYF
>TRBV27|.|TRBJ2-5|TRBD1
CASSRDRGSQETQYF
>TRBV27|.|.|.
CASSPLGQAYEQYF
>TRBV7-6|.|TRBJ2-1|.
CASSLASEFYNEQFF
>TRBV5-1|.|TRBJ2-7|TRBD2
CASSNGLADSYEQYF
>TRBV28|.|TRBJ1-2|.
CASSLFVVSNYGYTF
>TRBV5-1|.|TRBJ1-3|.
CASSRSIGDTIYF
>TRBV7-7|.|TRBJ1-1|.
CASSLGAGFTEAFF
>TRBV11-2|.|TRBJ2-7|TRBD1
CASSWRQGQYYEQYF
>TRBV5-1|.|TRBJ2-5|.
CASHPQGSPGETQYF
>TRBV9|.|TRBJ1-4|TRBD1
CASSVVGTGATNEKLFF
>TRBV18|.|TRBJ2-3|TRBD2
CASSPWGTSRSTDTQYF
>TRBV19|.|TRBJ1-5|.
CASSFPAGGNQPQHF
>TRBV19|.|TRBJ2-7|TRBD2
CASSPQGGLATEQYF
>TRBV28|once|TRBJ1-2|.
CASASEGFGSYTF
>TRBV2|.|TRBJ2-1|.
CASSPRTYNEQFF
>TRBV5-1|.|TRBJ2-2|.
CASSLLNTGELFF